Described below is a single T cell receptor beta chain sequence and its context. The CDR3 sequence is 14 residues long. CDR1 and CDR2 (germline): SGDLS, YYNGEE. V lost 3 bases, J lost 7 bases, and 9 bases stayed unmatched. This record comes from a study of T cell changes during pregnancy in multiple sclerosis. Profiled with immunoSEQ multiplex PCR; TCRdb holds only in-frame clones, not every one. The sample consists of over 25,000 clones, approximately 90% of them appearing once. This specimen was CD8+ T cells from peripheral blood mononuclear cells, taken in the second trimester of pregnancy. This receptor was obtained from a female donor with multiple sclerosis, enrolled in a pregnancy study. The V gene is TRBV9, the J gene TRBJ2-7, with 8 bases identical to TRBD2. Here the CDR3 reads CASSGGLDIGEQYF. As DNA, the CDR3 is TGTGCCAGCAGCGGGGGACTAGATATAGGTGAGCAGTACTTC.